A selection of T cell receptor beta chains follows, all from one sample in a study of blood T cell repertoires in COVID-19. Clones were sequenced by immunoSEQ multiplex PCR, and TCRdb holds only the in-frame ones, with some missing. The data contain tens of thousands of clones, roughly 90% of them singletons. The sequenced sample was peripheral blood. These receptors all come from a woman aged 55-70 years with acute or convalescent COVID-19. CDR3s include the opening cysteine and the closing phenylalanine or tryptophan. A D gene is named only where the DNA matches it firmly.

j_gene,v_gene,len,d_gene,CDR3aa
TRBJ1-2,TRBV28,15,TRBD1,CASSSGGDSHYGYTF
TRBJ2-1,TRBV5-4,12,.,CASSSRAHEQFF
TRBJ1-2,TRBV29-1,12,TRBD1,CSVGQGGYGYTF
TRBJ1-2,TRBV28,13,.,CASSLAGPYGYTF
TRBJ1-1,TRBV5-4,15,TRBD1,CASSRLQGARIEAFF
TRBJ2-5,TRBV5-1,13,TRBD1,CASSLQGVETQYF
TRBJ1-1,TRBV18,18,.,CASSPIGVSVDMNTEAFF
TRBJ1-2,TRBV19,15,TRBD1,CASSTGQGYSYGYTF
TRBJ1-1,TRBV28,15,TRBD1,CASSFYRQGNTEAFF
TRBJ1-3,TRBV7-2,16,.,CASSLHQMGGGNTIYF
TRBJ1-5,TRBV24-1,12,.,CATSVNNQPQHF
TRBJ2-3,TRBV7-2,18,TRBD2,CASSLVSVLAASTDTQYF
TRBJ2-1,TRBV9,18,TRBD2,CASSGVAGVEEGYNEQFF
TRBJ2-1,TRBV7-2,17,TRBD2,CASSLGAPRGRDNEQFF
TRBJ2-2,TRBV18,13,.,CASSPTGSGELFF
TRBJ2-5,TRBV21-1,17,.,CASSNLRGGPGGETQYF
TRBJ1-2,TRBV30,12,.,CAWRTANYGYTF
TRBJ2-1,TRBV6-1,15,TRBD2,CASSEGGGAYNEQFF
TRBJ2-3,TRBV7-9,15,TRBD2,CASSSIAGSTDTQYF
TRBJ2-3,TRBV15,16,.,CATSREGKRRTDTQYF
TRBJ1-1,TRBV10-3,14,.,CAIRPGQKNTEAFF
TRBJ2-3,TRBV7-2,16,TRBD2,CASSTRLAGGTDTQYF
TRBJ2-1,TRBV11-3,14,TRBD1,CASSSGTGNNEQFF
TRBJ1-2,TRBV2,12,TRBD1,CASSGQGYGYTF
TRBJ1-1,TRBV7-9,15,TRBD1,CASSSRTGMNTEAFF
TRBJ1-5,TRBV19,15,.,CASSIASHSNQPQHF
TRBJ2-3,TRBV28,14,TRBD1,CASSTSWTGLTQYF
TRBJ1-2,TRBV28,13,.,CASSPSGNYGYTF
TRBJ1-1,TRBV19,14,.,CASALQATNTEAFF
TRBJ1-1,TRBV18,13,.,CASSNDRNTEAFF
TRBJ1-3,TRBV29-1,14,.,CSVEKHTAGNTIYF
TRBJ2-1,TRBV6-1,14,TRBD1,CASSLAGGHNEQFF
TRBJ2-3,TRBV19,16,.,CASSKGLDFYTDTQYF
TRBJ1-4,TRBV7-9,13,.,CASSLMEGEKLFF
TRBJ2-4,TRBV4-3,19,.,CASSQDRGGTNVAKNIQYF
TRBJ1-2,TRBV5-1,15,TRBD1,CASRLDRGSPYGYTF
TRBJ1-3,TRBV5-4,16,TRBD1,CASSLRDREGGNTIYF
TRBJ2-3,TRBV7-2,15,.,CASSLKASRGDTQYF
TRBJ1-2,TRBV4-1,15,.,CASSQVVGGRYGYTF
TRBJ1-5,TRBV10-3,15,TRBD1,CAISEWTGKDQPQHF
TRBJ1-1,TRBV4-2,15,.,CASSQDQGWNTEAFF
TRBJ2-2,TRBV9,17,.,CASSSRGRGSDTGELFF
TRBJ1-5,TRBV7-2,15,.,CASSPLGQLGQPQHF
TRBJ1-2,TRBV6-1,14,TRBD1,CASSDRGLYYGYTF
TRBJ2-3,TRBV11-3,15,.,CASSFGRGDSDTQYF
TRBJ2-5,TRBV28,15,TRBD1,CASSSGTGGGQTQYF
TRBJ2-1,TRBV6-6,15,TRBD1,CASRIDRGRGNEQFF
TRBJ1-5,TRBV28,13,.,CASTDSLREPQHF
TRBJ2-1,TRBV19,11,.,CASSIGNEQFF
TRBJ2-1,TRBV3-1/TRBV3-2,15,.,CASSLHGGTYNEQFF
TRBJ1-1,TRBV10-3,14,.,CAISRPGGGTEAFF
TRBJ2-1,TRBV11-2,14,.,CASTIGGAYNEQFF
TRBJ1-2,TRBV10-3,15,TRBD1,CAISEPGDRAYGYTF
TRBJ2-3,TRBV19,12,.,CASIHFPDTQYF
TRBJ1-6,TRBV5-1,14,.,CASRYGAINSPLHF
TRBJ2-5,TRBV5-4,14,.,CASSLVGQGETQYF
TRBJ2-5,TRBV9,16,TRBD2,CASSPGLAGGSETQYF
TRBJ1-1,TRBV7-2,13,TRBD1,CASSFDRVAEAFF
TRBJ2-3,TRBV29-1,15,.,CSGAGSSGSTDTQYF
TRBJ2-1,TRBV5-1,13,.,CASSSLQGNEQFF